The present T cell receptor beta chain was sequenced within a study of T cells after yellow fever vaccination. This clonotype was seen only a few times. Deletions cut 0 bases from V and 5 bases from J, with 10 bases between. The CDR3 extends over 14 amino acids. Germline values: CDR1 SGHRS, CDR2 YFSETQ. TCRdb ran MiXCR on the 5' RACE reads and lists one entry per CDR3 protein. The repertoire holds hundreds of thousands of distinct CDR3 sequences, with roughly 9% as singletons. The TCR comes from a man aged 18 to 30 who received the YFV17D yellow fever vaccine. Specimen: CD4+ T cells sorted from PBMCs, collected 5 days after the yellow fever booster vaccination. The V call is TRBV5-1, the J call TRBJ2-3, with D hard to call. CDR3 sequence (DNA): TGCGCCAGCAGCTTGGGGAACGATTTAGATACGCAGTATTTT. This translates into CASSLGNDLDTQYF.